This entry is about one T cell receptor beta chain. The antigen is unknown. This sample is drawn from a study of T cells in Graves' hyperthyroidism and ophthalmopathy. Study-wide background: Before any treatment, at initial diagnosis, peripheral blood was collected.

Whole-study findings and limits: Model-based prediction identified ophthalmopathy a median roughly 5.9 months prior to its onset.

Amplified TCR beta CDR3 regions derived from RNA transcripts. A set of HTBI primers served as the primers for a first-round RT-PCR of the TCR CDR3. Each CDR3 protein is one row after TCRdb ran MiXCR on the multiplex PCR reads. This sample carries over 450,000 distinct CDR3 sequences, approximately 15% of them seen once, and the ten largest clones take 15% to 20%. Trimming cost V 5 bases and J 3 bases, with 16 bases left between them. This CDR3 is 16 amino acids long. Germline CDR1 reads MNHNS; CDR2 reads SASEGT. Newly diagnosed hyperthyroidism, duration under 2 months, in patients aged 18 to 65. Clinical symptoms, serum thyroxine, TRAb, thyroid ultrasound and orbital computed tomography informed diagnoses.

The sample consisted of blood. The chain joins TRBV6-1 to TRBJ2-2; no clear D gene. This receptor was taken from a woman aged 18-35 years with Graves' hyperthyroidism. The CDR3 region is CASSSPGQWYTGELFF. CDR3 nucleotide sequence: TGTGCCAGCAGTAGCCCCGGGCAGTGGTACACCGGGGAGCTGTTTTTT.